This is a list of T cell receptor beta chains from one sample in a study of blood T cell repertoires in COVID-19. The method was immunoSEQ multiplex PCR; TCRdb's version includes in-frame clones alone and lacks a portion of them. The profile shows 110,000 to 150,000 clones, more than 70% of them singletons. The source material was peripheral blood. The receptors stem from a middle-aged man with active or convalescent COVID-19. The conserved cysteine and the conserved F or W are not part of the CDR3 here.

V gene,CDR3 length,CDR3 protein
TRBV5-1,12,ASRGQGPYNEQF
TRBV3-1/TRBV3-2,13,ASRRSGESSYEQY
TRBV28,11,ASRVGTNYEQY
TRBV27,13,ASSLQGSTYNEQF
TRBV24-1,16,ATSDPQGTSGRVNEQF
TRBV6-5,11,ASKGTGNYGYT
TRBV7-9,13,ASTGSGQPIYGYT
TRBV30,9,PLVPTYEQY
TRBV4-1,14,ASSQGSGSFSYEQY
TRBV5-4,15,ASSSGSTRITNEKLF
TRBV5-1,11,ASSLGQEYGYT
TRBV18,14,ASSPPRTGLESPLH
TRBV5-1,14,ASSLVQGFGNSPLH
TRBV3-1/TRBV3-2,15,ASSHDRTSGRTYEQY
TRBV5-4,11,ASSLIGGETQY
TRBV12-5,13,ASGPRQGLNTEAF
TRBV27,11,ASSPSLRYEQY
TRBV25-1,12,ASSDTGRGNTIY
TRBV10-3,17,AISEFELGAWTNTGELF
TRBV5-1,12,ASSSTSGAWELF
TRBV29-1,11,SGRGQMNTEAF
TRBV19,14,ASSIMLAGGRYEQY
TRBV4-2,15,ASSQGLPGLAGYEQY
TRBV11-2,12,ASSFGSGAYEQY
TRBV5-1,14,ASSPGQGTIIHGYT
TRBV5-5,13,ASSRTGFEGQPQH
TRBV29-1,11,SVRGTSRDEQF
TRBV19,11,ASSREGLETQY
TRBV10-1,11,ASSSRVGEKLF
TRBV7-9,16,ASRREPRTGGRNNEQF
TRBV11-2,13,ASSLDQGSTDTQY
TRBV6-6,13,ASSPRGLSTDTQY
TRBV5-1,11,ASSFGGNSPLH
TRBV27,13,ASSFRGLAGNEQF
TRBV25-1,14,ASSGPGGRSYNEQF
TRBV3-1/TRBV3-2,13,ASSFPGQGRSPLH
TRBV7-2,12,ASRRTGNSYEQY
TRBV28,13,ASSFGAGVQETQY
TRBV6-5,12,ASSYSASYNEQF
TRBV28,13,ASTLTGGVGEKLF
TRBV7-2,12,ASSPRGPVQPQH
TRBV14,13,ASSLQPIQGTEAF
TRBV7-2,11,ASRSGGADTQY
TRBV6-6,14,ASSSTQGATLYGYT
TRBV28,14,ASSLLGPRRNTEAF
TRBV6-5,13,ASSPGGVSKNIQY
TRBV7-6,13,ASSPKLANQETQY
TRBV5-1,16,ASSLQGGGPLAGSTQY
TRBV19,13,ASSIVAGGGNEQF